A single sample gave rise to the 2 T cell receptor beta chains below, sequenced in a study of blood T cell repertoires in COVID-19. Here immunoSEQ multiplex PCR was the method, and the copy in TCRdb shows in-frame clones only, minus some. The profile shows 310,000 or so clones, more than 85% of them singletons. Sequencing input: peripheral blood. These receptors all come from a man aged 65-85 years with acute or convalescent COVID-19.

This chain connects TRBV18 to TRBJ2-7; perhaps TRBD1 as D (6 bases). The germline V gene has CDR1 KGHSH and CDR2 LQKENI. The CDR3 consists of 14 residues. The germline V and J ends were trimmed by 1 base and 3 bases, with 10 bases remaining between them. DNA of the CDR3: TGTGCCAGCTCACCACAGGGCAGGGGCTACGAGCAGTACTTC. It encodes CASSPQGRGYEQYF.

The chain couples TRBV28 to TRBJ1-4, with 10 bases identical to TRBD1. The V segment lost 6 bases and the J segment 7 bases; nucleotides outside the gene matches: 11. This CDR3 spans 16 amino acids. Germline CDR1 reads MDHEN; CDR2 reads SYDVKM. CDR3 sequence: CASSLSAGQGFEKLFF. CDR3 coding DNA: TGTGCCAGCAGCCTTTCAGCGGGACAGGGGTTTGAAAAACTGTTTTTT.